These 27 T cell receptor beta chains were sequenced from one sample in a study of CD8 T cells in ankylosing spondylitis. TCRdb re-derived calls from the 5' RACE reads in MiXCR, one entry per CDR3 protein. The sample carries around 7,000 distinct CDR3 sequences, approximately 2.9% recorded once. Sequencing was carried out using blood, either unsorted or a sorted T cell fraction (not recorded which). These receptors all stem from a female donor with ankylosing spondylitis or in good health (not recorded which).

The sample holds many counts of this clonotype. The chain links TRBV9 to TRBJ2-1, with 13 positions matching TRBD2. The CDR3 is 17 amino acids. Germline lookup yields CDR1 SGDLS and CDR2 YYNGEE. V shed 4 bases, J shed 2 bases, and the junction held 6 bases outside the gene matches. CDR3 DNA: TGTGCCAGCAGCTCTCCACTAGCGGGAGGGACCTACAATGAGCAGTTCTTC. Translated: CASSSPLAGGTYNEQFF.

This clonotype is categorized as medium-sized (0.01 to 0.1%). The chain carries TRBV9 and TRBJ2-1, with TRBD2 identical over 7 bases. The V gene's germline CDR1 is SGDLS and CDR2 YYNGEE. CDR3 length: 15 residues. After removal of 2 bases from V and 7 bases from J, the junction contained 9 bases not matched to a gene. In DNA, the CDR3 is TGTGCCAGCAGCGTTGGTGGGAGGGCCGATAATGAGCAGTTCTTC. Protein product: CASSVGGRADNEQFF.

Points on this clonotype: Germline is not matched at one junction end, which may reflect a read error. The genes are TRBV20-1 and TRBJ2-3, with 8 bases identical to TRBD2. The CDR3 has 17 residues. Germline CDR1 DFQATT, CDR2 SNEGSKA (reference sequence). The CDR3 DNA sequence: TGCTGTGCTAGAGCTCGCGGGGGGTACCCAAGCACAGATACGCAGTATTTT. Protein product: CCARARGGYPSTDTQYF.

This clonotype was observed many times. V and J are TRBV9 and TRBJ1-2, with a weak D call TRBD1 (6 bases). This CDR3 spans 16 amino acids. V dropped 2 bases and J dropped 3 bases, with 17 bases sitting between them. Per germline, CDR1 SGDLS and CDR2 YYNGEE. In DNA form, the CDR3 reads TGTGCCAGCAGCGTCCGGACAGACTTCTTACACTATGGCTACACCTTC. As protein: CASSVRTDFLHYGYTF.

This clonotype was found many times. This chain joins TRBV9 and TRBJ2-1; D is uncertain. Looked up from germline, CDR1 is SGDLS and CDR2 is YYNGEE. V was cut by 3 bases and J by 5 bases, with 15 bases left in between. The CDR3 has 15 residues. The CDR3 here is CASSAPGPYNNEQFF. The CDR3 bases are TGTGCCAGCAGCGCCCCCGGGCCTTATAACAATGAGCAGTTCTTC. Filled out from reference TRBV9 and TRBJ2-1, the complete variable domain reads DSGVTQTPKHLITATGQRVTLRCSPRSGDLSVYWYQQSLDQGLQFLIQYYNGEERAKGNILERFSAQQFPDLHSELNLSSLELGDSALYFCASSAPGPYNNEQFFGPGTRLTVL.

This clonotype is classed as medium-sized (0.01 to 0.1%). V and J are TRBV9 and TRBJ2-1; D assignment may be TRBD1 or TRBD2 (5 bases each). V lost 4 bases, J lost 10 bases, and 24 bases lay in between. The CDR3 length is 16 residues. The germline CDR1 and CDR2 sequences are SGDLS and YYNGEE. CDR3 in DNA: TGTGCCAGCAGCTCGAGCCAGAGGGGACCGTTAGCGGAGCAGTTCTTC. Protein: CASSSSQRGPLAEQFF.

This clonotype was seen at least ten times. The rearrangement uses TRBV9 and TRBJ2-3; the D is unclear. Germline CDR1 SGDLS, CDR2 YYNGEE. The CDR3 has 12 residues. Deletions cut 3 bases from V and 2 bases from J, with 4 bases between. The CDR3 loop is CASSGDTDTQYF. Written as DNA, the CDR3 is TGTGCCAGCAGCGGAGACACAGATACGCAGTATTTT. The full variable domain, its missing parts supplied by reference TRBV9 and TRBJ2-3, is DSGVTQTPKHLITATGQRVTLRCSPRSGDLSVYWYQQSLDQGLQFLIQYYNGEERAKGNILERFSAQQFPDLHSELNLSSLELGDSALYFCASSGDTDTQYFGPGTRLTVL.

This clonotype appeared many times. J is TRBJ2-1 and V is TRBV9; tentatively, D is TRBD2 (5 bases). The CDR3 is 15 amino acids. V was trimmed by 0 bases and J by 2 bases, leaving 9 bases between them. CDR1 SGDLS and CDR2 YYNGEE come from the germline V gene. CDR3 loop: CASSVESLAYNEQFF. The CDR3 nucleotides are TGTGCCAGCAGCGTAGAGTCACTAGCCTACAATGAGCAGTTCTTC.

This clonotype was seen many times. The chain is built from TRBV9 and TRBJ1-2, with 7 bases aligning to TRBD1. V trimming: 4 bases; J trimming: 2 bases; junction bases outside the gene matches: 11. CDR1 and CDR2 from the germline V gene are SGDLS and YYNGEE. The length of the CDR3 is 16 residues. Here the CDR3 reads CASSHNSDRPNYGYTF. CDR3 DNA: TGTGCCAGCAGCCATAACTCGGACAGGCCAAACTATGGCTACACCTTC.

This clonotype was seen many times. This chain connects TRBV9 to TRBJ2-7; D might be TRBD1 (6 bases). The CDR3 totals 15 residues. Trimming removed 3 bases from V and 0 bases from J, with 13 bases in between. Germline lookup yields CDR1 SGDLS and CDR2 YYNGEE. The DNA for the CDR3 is TGTGCCAGCAGCGCATACCGGGACAACTCCTACGAGCAGTACTTC. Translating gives CASSAYRDNSYEQYF.

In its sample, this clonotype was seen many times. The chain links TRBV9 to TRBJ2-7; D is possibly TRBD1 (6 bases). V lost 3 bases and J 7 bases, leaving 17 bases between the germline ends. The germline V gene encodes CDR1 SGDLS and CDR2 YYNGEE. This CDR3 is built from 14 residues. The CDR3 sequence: CASSADRNRVEQYF. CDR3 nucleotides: TGTGCCAGCAGCGCAGACAGGAACCGGGTGGAGCAGTACTTC. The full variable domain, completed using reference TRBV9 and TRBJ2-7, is DSGVTQTPKHLITATGQRVTLRCSPRSGDLSVYWYQQSLDQGLQFLIQYYNGEERAKGNILERFSAQQFPDLHSELNLSSLELGDSALYFCASSADRNRVEQYFGPGTRLTVT.

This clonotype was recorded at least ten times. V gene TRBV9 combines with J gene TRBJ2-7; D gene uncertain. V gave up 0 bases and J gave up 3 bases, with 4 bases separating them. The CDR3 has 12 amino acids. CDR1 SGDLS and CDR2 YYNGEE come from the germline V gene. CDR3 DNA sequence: TGTGCCAGCAGCGTAGCCGACTACGAGCAGTACTTC. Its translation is CASSVADYEQYF.

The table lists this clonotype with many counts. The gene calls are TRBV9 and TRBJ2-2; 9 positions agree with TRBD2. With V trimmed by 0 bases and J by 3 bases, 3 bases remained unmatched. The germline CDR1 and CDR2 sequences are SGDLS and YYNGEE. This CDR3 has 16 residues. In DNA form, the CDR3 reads TGTGCCAGCAGCGTAGGAGGCGGGGGGGACACCGGGGAGCTGTTTTTT. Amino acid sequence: CASSVGGGGDTGELFF.

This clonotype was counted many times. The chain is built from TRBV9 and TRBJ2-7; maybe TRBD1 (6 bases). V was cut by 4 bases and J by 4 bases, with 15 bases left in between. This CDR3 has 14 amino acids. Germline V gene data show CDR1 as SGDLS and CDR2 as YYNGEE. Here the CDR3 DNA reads TGTGCCAGCAGCACCCGGGACAAAGGTTACGAGCAGTACTTC. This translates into CASSTRDKGYEQYF.

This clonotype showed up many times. CDR3 amino acids: CASSFRLAGGTPNEQFF. The CDR3 DNA sequence: TGTGCCAGCAGCTTCAGACTAGCGGGAGGGACCCCGAATGAGCAGTTCTTC. The chain uses TRBV9 and TRBJ2-1, with 14 positions matching TRBD2. The CDR3 spans 17 residues. V lost 4 bases and J lost 7; bases outside the gene matches: 10. The germline gives CDR1 SGDLS, CDR2 YYNGEE.

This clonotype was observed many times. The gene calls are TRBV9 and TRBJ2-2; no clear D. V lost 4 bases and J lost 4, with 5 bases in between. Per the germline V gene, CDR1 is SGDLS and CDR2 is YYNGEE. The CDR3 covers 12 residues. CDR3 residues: CASSKITGELFF. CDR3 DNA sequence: TGTGCCAGCAGCAAAATCACCGGGGAGCTGTTTTTT.

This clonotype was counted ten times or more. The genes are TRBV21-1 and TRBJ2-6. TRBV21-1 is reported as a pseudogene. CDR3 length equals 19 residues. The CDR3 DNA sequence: TGTGCCAGCAGCTCACGATCGTACACCAATTTCTCTGGGGCCAACGTCCTGACTTTC. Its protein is CASSSRSYTNFSGANVLTF.

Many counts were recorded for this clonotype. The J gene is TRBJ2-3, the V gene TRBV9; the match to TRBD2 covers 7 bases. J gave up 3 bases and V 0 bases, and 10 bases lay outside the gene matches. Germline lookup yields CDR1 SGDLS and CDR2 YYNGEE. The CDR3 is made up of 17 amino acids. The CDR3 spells CASSVGTRGLFTDTQYF. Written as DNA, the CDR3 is TGTGCCAGCAGCGTAGGGACTAGGGGACTTTTTACAGATACGCAGTATTTT.

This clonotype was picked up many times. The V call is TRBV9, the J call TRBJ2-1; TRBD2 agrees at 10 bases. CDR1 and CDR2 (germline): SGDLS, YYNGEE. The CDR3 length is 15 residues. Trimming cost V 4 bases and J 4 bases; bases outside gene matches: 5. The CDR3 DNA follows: TGTGCCAGCAGCCGGGGGACTAGCGTTTACAATGAGCAGTTCTTC. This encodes CASSRGTSVYNEQFF.

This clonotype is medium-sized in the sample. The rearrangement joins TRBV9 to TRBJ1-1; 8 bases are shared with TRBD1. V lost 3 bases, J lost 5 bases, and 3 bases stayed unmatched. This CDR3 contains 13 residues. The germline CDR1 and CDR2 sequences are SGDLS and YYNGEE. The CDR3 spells CASSDGTGTEAFF. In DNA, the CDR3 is TGTGCCAGCAGCGACGGGACAGGAACTGAAGCTTTCTTT.

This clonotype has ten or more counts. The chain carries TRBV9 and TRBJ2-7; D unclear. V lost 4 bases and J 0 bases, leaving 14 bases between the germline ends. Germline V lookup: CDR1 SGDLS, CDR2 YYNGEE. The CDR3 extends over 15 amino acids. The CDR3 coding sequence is TGTGCCAGCAGCCCACTGGGCGGCAGCTCCTACGAGCAGTACTTC. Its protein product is CASSPLGGSSYEQYF. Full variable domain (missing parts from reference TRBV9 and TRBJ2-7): DSGVTQTPKHLITATGQRVTLRCSPRSGDLSVYWYQQSLDQGLQFLIQYYNGEERAKGNILERFSAQQFPDLHSELNLSSLELGDSALYFCASSPLGGSSYEQYFGPGTRLTVT.

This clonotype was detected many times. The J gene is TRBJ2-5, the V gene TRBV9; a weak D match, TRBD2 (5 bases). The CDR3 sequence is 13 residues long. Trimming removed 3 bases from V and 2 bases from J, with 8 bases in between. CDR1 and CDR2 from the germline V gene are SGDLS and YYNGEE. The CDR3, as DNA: TGTGCCAGCAGCGGCCGGGAACAAGAGACCCAGTACTTC. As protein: CASSGREQETQYF.

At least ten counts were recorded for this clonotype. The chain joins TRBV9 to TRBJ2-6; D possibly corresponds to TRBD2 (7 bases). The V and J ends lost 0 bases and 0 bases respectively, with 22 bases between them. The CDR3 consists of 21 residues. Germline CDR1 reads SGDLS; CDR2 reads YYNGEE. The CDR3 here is CASSVEAPKGGALSGANVLTF. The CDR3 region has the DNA TGTGCCAGCAGCGTAGAGGCCCCTAAGGGGGGGGCCCTCTCTGGGGCCAACGTCCTGACTTTC.

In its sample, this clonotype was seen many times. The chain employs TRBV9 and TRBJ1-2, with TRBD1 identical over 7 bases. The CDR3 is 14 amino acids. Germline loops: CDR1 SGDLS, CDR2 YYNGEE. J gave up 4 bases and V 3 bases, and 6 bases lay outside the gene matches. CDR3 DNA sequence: TGTGCCAGCAGCGGGCCTACAGGGGTCTATGGCTACACCTTC. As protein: CASSGPTGVYGYTF.

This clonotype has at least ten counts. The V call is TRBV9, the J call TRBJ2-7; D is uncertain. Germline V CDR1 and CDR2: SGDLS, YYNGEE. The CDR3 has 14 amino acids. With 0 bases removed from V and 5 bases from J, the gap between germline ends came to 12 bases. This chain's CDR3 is CASSVAASYDEQYF. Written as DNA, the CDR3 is TGTGCCAGCAGCGTAGCGGCTTCCTACGACGAGCAGTACTTC.

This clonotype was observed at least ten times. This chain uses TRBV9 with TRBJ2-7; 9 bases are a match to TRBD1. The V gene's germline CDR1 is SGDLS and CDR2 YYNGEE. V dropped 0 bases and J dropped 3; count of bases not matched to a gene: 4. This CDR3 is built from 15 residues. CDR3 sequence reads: CASSVGTGDYYEQYF. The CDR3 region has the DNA TGTGCCAGCAGCGTAGGGACAGGGGATTACTACGAGCAGTACTTC. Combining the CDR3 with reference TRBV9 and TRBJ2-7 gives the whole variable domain DSGVTQTPKHLITATGQRVTLRCSPRSGDLSVYWYQQSLDQGLQFLIQYYNGEERAKGNILERFSAQQFPDLHSELNLSSLELGDSALYFCASSVGTGDYYEQYFGPGTRLTVT.

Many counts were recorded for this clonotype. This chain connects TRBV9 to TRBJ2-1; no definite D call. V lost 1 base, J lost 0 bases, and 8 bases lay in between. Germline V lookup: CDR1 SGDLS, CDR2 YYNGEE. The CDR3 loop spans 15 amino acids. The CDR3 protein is CASSVHRSSYNEQFF. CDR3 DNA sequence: TGTGCCAGCAGCGTACACCGCAGCTCCTACAATGAGCAGTTCTTC.